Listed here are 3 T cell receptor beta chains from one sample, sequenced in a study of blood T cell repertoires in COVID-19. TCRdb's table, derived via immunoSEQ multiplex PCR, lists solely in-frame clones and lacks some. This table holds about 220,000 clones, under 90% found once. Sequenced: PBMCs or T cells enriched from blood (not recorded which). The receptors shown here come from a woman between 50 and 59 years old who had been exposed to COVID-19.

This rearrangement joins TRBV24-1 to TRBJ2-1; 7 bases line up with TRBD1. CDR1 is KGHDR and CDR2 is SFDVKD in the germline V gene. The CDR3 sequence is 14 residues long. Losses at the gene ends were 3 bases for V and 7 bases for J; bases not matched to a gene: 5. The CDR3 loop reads CATSDPGQVNEQFF. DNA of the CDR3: TGTGCCACCAGTGATCCTGGACAGGTTAATGAGCAGTTCTTC.

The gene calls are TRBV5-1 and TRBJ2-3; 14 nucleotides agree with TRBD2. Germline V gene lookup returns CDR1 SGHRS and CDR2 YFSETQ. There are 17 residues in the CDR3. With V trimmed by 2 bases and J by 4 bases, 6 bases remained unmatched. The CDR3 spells CASSFGTSGGLPDTQYF. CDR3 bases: TGCGCCAGCAGCTTTGGGACTAGCGGGGGATTGCCAGATACGCAGTATTTT.

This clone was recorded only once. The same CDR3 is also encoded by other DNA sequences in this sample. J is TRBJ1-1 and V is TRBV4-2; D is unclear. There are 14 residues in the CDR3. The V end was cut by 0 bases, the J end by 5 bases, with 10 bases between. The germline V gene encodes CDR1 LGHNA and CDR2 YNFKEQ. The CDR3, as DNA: TGTGCCAGCAGCCAAGATCCGAGAGGGACTGAAGCTTTCTTT. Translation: CASSQDPRGTEAFF.